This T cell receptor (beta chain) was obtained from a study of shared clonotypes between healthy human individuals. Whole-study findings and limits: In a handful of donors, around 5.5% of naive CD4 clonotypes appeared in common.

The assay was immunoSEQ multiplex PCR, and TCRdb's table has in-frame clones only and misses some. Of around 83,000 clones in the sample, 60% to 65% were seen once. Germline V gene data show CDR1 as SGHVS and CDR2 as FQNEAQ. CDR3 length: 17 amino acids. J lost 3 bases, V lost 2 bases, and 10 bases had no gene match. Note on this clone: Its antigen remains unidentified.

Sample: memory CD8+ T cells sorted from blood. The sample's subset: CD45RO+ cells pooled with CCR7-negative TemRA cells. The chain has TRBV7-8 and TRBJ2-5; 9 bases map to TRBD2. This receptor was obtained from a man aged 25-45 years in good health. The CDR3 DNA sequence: TGTGCCAGCAGCTTATTCCTTGAGGTAGCGGGGGAAGAGACCCAGTACTTC. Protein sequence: CASSLFLEVAGEETQYF.